The clone carrying this T cell receptor (beta chain) turned up a few times. Its antigen remains unidentified. The CDR3 extends over 15 amino acids. In germline, CDR1 is SEHNR, CDR2 FQNEAQ (reference sequence). The V end was cut by 6 bases, the J end by 3 bases, with 16 bases between. This sample is drawn from a study of beta chain features in type 1 diabetes. Study overall: Over all samples combined, 107,917,701 sorted cells were examined. Points from the study as a whole: For Type 1 diabetes patients, all four CD4+ subsets carried TCRB CDR3s that were moderately but significantly shorter. The VDJ junctions of type 1 diabetes patients carried fewer insertions and more deletions.

Averaging approximately 120 mL, one heparinised blood draw was given by each donor. As every portion of the isolated RNA was reverse transcribed, the sequencing read expressed TCRB transcripts. Some clones are missing from TCRdb's copy, which holds only in-frame ones; the method was immunoSEQ multiplex PCR. The sample gives about 290,000 clones, about 7.8% of which show up once; 0.9% to 1.2% is in the top ten. The TCR originated in a woman aged 18-29 years in good health. The specimen was central memory CD4+ T cells from blood. The gene calls are TRBV7-9 and TRBJ2-3; D tentatively reads TRBD1 or TRBD2 (5 bases each). The CDR3 bases are TGTGCCAGCAGGCCTCCGGGACGCCCGACAGATACGCAGTATTTT. This gives the protein CASRPPGRPTDTQYF. Based on the CDR3 plus reference TRBV7-9 and TRBJ2-3, the full variable domain is DTGVSQNPRHKITKRGQNVTFRCDPISEHNRLYWYRQTLGQGPEFLTYFQNEAQLEKSRLLSDRFSAERPKGSFSTLEIQRTEQGDSAMYLCASRPPGRPTDTQYFGPGTRLTVL.